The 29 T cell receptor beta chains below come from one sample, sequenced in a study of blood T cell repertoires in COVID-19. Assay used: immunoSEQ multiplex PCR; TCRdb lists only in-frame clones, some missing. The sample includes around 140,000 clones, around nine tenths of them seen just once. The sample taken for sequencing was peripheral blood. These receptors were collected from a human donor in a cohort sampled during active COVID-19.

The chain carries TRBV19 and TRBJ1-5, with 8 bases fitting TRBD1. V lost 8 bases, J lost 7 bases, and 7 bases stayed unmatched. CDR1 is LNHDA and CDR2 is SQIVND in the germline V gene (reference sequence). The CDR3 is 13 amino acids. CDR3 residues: CASAGQGYQPQHF. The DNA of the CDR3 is TGTGCCAGTGCTGGACAGGGCTACCAGCCCCAGCATTTT. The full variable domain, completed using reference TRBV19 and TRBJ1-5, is DGGITQSPKYLFRKEGQNVTLSCEQNLNHDAMYWYRQDPGQGLRLIYYSQIVNDFQKGDIAEGYSVSREKKESFPLTVTSAQKNPTAFYLCASAGQGYQPQHFGDGTRLSIL.

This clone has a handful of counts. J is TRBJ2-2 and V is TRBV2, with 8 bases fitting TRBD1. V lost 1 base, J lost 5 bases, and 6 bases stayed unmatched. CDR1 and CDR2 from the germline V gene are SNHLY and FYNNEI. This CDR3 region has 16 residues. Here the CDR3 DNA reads TGTGCCAGCAGTGAAGGCGGGACAGGCTATACCGGGGAGCTGTTTTTT. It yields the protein CASSEGGTGYTGELFF. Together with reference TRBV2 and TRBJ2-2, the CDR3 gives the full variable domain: EPEVTQTPSHQVTQMGQEVILRCVPISNHLYFYWYRQILGQKVEFLVSFYNNEISEKSEIFDDQFSVERPDGSNFTLKIRSTKLEDSAMYFCASSEGGTGYTGELFFGEGSRLTVL.

This CDR3 reads CASSDGQGAGGYTF. CDR3 nucleotides: TGTGCCAGCAGTGACGGACAGGGGGCTGGGGGCTACACCTTC. The gene calls are TRBV6-1 and TRBJ1-2, with 11 bases matching TRBD1. There are 14 residues in the CDR3. Losses at the gene ends were 3 bases for V and 8 bases for J; bases not matched to a gene: 5. CDR1 is MNHNS and CDR2 is SASEGT in the germline V gene.

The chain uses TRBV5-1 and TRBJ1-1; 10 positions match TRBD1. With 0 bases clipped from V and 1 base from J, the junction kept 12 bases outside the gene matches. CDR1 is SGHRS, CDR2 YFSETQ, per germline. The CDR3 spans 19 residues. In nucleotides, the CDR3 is TGCGCCAGCAGCTTGGCCAGGACAGGGGGTATAGCTTCGAACACTGAAGCTTTCTTT. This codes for CASSLARTGGIASNTEAFF. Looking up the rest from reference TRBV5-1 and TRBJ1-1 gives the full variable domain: KAGVTQTPRYLIKTRGQQVTLSCSPISGHRSVSWYQQTPGQGLQFLFEYFSETQRNKGNFPGRFSGRQFSNSRSEMNVSTLELGDSALYLCASSLARTGGIASNTEAFFGQGTRLTVV.

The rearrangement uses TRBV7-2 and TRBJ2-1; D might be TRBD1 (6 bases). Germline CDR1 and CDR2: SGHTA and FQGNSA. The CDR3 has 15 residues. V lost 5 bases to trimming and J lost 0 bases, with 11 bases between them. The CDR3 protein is CASSGTGNSYNEQFF. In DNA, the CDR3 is TGTGCCAGCAGCGGAACAGGGAACTCCTACAATGAGCAGTTCTTC. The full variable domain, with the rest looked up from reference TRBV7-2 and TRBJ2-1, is GAGVSQSPSNKVTEKGKDVELRCDPISGHTALYWYRQSLGQGLEFLIYFQGNSAPDKSGLPSDRFSAERTGGSVSTLTIQRTQQEDSAVYLCASSGTGNSYNEQFFGPGTRLTVL.

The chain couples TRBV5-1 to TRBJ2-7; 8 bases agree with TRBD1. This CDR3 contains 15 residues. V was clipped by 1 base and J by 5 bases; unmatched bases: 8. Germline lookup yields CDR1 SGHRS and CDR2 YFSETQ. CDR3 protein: CASSLTQGGLHEQYF. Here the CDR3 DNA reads TGCGCCAGCAGCTTGACACAGGGGGGTCTCCACGAGCAGTACTTC.

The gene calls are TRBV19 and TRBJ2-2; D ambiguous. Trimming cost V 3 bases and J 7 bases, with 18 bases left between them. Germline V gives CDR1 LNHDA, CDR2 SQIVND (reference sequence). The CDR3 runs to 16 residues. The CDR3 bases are TGTGCCAGTAGTATTCTGGCAGGTACTTACATCGGGGAGCTGTTTTTT. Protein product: CASSILAGTYIGELFF.

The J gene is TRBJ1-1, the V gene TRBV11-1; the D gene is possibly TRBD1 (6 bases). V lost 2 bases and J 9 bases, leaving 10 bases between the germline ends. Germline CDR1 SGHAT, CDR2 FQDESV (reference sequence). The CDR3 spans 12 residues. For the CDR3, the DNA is TGTGCCAGCAGCTTACTGGGGGGGCAAGCTTTCTTT. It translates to CASSLLGGQAFF.

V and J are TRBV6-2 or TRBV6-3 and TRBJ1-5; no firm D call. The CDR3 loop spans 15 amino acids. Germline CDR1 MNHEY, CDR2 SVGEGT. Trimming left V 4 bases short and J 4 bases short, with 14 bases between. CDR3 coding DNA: TGTGCCAGCAGTTTTTCCAGTTACCCTAATCAGCCCCAGCATTTT. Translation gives CASSFSSYPNQPQHF.

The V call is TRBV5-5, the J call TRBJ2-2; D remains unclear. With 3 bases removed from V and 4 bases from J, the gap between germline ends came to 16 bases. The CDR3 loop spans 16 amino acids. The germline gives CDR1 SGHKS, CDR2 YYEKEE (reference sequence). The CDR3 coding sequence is TGTGCCAGCAGCTCGGCCCCCCAGGTGTCCACCGGGGAGCTGTTTTTT. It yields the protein CASSSAPQVSTGELFF.

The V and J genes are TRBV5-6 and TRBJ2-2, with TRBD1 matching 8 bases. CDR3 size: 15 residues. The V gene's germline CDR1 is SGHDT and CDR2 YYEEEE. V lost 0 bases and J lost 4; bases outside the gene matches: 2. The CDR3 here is CASSLVGQVTGELFF. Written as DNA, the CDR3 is TGTGCCAGCAGCTTGGTGGGACAGGTCACCGGGGAGCTGTTTTTT.

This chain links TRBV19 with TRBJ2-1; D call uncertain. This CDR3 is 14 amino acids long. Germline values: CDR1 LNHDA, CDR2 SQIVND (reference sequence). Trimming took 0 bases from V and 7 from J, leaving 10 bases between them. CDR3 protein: CASSIDLEVNEQFF. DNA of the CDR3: TGTGCCAGTAGTATAGATCTTGAGGTAAATGAGCAGTTCTTC.

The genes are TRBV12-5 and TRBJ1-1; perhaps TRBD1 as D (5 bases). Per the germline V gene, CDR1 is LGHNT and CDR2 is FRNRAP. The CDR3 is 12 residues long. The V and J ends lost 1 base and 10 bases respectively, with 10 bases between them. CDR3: CASGLDDRGAFF. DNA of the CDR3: TGTGCTAGTGGTTTGGATGACAGAGGAGCTTTCTTT.

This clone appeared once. CDR3 nucleotide sequence: TGTGCCAGCAGCCCTCTTGGGGGCCCCTACAATGAGCAGTTCTTC. Translating gives CASSPLGGPYNEQFF. The chain combines TRBV7-8 with TRBJ2-1; the D gene is possibly TRBD1 (6 bases). CDR3 length equals 15 residues. CDR1 is SGHVS and CDR2 is FQNEAQ in the germline V gene. V lost 5 bases and J lost 2, with 13 bases in between.

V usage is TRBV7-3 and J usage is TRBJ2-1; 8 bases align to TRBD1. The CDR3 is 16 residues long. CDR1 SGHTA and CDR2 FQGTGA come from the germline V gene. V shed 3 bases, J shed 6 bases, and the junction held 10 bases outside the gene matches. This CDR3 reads CASSFTGGSPSNEQFF. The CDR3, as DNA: TGTGCCAGCAGCTTCACAGGGGGTAGTCCGTCCAATGAGCAGTTCTTC.

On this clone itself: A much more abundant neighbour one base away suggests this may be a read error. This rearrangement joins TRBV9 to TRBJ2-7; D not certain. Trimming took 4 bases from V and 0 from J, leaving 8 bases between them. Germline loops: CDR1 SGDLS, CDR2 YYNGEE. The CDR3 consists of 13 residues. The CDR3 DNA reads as TGTGCCAGCAGCCCGGAGAGCTCCTACGAGCAGTACTTC. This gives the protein CASSPESSYEQYF.

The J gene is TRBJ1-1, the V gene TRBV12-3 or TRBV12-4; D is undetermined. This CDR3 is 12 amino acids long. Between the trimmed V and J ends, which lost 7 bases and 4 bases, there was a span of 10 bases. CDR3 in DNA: TGTGCCAGCACCATCTATGGCACTGAAGCTTTCTTT. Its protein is CASTIYGTEAFF.

DNA of the CDR3: TGTGCCAGCAGCCAGGGTACTAGCGGGCCCCGCAATGAGCAGTTCTTC. Translated: CASSQGTSGPRNEQFF. The J gene is TRBJ2-1, the V gene TRBV3-1 (or the pseudogene TRBV3-2); TRBD2 matches at 9 bases. V lost 3 bases, J lost 6 bases, and 9 bases stayed unmatched. This CDR3 contains 16 residues. Germline lookup yields CDR1 LGHDT and CDR2 YNNKEL (reference sequence).

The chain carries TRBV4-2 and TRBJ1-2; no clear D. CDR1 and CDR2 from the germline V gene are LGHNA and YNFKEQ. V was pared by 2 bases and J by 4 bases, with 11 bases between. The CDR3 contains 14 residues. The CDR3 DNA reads TGTGCCAGCAGCCAATCATCCGGGGTCTATGGCTACACCTTC. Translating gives CASSQSSGVYGYTF.

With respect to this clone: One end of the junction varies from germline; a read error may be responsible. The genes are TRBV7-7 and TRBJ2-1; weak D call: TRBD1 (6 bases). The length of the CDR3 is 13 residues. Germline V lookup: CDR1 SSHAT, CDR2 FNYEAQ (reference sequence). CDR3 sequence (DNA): TGTGCTAGCAGCAGGGGACATTTCAATGAGCAGTTCTTC. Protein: CASSRGHFNEQFF.

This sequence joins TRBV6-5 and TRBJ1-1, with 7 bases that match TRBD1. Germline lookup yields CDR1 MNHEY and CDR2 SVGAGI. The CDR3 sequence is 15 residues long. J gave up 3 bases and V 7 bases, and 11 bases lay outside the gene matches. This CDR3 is CASTPRDSFHTEAFF. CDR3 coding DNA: TGTGCCAGCACCCCACGGGACAGTTTTCACACTGAAGCTTTCTTT.

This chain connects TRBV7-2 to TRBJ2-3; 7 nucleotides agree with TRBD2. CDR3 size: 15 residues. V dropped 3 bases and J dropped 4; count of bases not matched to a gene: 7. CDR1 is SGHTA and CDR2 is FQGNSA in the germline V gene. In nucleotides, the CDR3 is TGTGCCAGCAGCTTTAGGCGGGGGACCCCAGATACGCAGTATTTT. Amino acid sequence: CASSFRRGTPDTQYF.

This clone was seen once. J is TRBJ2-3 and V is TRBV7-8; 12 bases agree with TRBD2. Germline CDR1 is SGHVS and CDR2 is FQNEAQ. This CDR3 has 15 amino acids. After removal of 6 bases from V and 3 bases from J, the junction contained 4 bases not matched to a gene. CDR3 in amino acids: CASRPSGGATDTQYF. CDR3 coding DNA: TGTGCCAGCAGACCTAGCGGGGGGGCAACAGATACGCAGTATTTT.

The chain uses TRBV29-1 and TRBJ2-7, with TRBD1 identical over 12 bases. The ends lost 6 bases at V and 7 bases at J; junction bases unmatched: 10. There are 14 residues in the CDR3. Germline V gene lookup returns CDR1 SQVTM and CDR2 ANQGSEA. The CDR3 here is CSVLGGQGAREQYF. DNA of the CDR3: TGCAGCGTCCTGGGGGGACAGGGGGCGCGGGAGCAGTACTTC.

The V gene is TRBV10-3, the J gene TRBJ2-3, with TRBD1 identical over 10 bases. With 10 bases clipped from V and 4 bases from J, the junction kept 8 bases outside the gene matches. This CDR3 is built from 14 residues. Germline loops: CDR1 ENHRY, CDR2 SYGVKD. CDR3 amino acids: CATADRGYPDTQYF. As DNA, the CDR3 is TGTGCCACCGCGGACAGGGGGTATCCAGATACGCAGTATTTT.

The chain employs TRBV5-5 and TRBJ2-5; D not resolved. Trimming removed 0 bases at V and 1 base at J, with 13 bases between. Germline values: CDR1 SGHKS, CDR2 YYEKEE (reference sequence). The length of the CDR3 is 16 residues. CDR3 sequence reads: CASSLVLLRAQETQYF. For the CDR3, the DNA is TGTGCCAGCAGCTTGGTTCTGTTGAGAGCCCAAGAGACCCAGTACTTC.

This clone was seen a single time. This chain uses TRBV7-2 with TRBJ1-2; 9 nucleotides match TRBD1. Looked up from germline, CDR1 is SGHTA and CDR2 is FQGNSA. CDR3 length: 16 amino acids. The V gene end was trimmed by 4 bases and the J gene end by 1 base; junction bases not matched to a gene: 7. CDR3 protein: CASSSLGTGINYGYTF. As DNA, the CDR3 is TGTGCCAGCAGCTCCTTGGGGACAGGGATTAACTATGGCTACACCTTC.

The CDR3 spells CASSPPGGQGSHEQYF. Written as DNA, the CDR3 is TGTGCCAGCAGTCCCCCCGGCGGACAGGGTTCCCACGAGCAGTACTTC. The chain is built from TRBV27 and TRBJ2-7, with 8 positions matching TRBD1. The V gene's germline CDR1 is MNHEY and CDR2 SMNVEV (reference sequence). Trimming at V came to 5 bases and at J to 5 bases, leaving 14 bases not matched to a gene. The CDR3 totals 16 residues.

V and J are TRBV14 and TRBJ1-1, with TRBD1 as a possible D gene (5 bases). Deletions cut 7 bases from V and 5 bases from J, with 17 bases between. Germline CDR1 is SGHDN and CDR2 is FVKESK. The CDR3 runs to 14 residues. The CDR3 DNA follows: TGTGCCAGCACCCACAAGGGAGGGGATACTGAAGCTTTCTTT. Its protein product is CASTHKGGDTEAFF.